Sequencing of this TCR beta chain was carried out in a study of T-cell reconstitution after alpha-beta-depleted transplantation in children. The ends lost 8 bases at V and 3 bases at J; junction bases unmatched: 8. Germline loops: CDR1 SGHRS, CDR2 YFSETQ. This CDR3 has 14 residues. The library targeted TCRbeta and was prepared with unique molecular identifiers. TCRdb processed the PCR reads anew with MiXCR; each CDR3 protein has one entry. The sample holds about 980,000 distinct CDR3 sequences, roughly 29% seen once. Material: PBMCs, mostly from graft donor cells, obtained 360 days after TCRalphabeta/CD19-depleted stem cell transplant. This TCR derives from a boy less than two years old who had a stem cell transplant for SCID, so the T cells may come from the graft donor. The gene calls are TRBV5-1 and TRBJ2-1; the match to TRBD2 covers 7 bases. CDR3 nucleotides: TGCGCCAGTAGGGGACTATCGGGCTACAATGAGCAGTTCTTC. Translated, it gives CASRGLSGYNEQFF.